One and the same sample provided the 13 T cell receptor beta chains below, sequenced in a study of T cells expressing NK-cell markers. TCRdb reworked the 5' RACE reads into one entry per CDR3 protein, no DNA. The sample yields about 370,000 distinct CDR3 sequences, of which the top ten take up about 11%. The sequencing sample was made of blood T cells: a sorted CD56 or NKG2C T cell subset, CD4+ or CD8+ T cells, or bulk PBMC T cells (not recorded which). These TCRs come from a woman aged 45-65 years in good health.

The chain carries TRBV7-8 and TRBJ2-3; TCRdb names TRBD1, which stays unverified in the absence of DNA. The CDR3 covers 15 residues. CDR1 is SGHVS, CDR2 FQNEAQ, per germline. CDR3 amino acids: CASSSRDRESDTQYF.

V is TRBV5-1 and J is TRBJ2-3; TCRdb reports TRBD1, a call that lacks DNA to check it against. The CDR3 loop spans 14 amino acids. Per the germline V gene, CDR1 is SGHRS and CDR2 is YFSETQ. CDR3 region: CASGDRGRTDTQYF. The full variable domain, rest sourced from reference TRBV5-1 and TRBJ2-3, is KAGVTQTPRYLIKTRGQQVTLSCSPISGHRSVSWYQQTPGQGLQFLFEYFSETQRNKGNFPGRFSGRQFSNSRSEMNVSTLELGDSALYLCASGDRGRTDTQYFGPGTRLTVL.

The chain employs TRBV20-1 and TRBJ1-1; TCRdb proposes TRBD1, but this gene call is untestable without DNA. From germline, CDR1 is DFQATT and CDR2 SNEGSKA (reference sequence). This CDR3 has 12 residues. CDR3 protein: CSARRGGTEAFF.

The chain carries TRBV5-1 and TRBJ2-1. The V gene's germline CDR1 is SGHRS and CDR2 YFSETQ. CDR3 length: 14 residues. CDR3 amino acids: CASRIDTDYNEQFF.

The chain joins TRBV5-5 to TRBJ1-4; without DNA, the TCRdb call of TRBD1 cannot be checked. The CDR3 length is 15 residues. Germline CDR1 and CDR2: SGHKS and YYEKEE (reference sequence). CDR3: CASSPGQINNEKLFF.

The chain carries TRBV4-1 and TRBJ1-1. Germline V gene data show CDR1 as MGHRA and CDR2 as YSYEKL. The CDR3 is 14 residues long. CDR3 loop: CASSQDHQFAEAFF.

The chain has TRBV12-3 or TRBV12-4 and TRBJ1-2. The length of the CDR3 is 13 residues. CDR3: CASTLNALYGYTF.

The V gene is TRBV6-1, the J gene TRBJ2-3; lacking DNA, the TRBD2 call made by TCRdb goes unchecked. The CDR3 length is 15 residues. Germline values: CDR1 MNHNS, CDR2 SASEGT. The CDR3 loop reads CASRTEGGPTDTQYF.

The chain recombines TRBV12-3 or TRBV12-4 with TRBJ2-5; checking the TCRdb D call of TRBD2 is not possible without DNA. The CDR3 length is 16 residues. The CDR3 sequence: CASSLRTSGREETQYF.

CDR3 in amino acids: CASSSENLAGYYNEQFF. This rearrangement joins TRBV11-2 to TRBJ2-1; TCRdb indicates TRBD2, and absent DNA this call remains unverified. Germline V gene data show CDR1 as SGHAT and CDR2 as FQNNGV. This CDR3 has 17 residues.

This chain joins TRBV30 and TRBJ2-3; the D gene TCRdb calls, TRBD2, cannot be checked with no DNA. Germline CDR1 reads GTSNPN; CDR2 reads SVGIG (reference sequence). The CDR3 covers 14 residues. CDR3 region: CAWSTSGKPDTQYF.

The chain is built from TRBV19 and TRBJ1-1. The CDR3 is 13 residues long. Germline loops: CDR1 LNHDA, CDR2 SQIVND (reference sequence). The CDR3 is CASTQLRNTEAFF.

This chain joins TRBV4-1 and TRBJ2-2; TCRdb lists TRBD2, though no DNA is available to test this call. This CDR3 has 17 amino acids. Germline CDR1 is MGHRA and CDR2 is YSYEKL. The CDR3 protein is CASSRLIAGGTTGELFF.